The entry below describes one T cell receptor (beta chain). Its target is not known. V shed 5 bases, J shed 0 bases, and the junction held 3 bases outside the gene matches. Germline values: CDR1 SGHTA, CDR2 FQGTGA. This CDR3 contains 16 residues. These data are taken from a study of cytomegalovirus exposure and HLA in healthy donors. Study-level results: Most TCR sequences showed up rarely, but some public TCRs showed up in many donors.

Generated by immunoSEQ multiplex PCR, the TCRdb table keeps only in-frame clones and is missing some. The sample lists 150,000 to 200,000 clones; around 82% were seen once. This TCR came from a man aged 25 to 40 in good health and CMV-seropositive. The rearrangement links TRBV7-3 to TRBJ2-2, with TRBD2 matching 10 bases. The sequenced material came from PBMCs. CDR3: CASSPSGGANTGELFF. The CDR3, as DNA: TGTGCCAGCAGCCCTAGCGGGGGAGCGAACACCGGGGAGCTGTTTTTT.